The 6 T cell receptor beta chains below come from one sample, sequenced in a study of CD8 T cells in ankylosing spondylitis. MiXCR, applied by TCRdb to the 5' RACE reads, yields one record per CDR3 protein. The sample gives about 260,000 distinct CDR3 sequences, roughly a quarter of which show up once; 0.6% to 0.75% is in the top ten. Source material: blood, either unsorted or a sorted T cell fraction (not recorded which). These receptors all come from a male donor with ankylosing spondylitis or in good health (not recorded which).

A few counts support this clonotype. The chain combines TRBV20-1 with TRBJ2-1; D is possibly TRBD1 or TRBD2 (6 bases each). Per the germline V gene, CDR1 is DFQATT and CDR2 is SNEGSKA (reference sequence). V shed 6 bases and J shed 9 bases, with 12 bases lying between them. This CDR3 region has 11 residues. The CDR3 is CSARGGGEQFF. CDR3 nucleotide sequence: TGCAGTGCCAGGGGAGGTGGTGAGCAGTTCTTC.

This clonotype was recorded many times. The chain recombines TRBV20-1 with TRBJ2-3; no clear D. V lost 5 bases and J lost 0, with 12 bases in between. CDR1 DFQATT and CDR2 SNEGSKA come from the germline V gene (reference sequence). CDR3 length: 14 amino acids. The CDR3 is CSAPDGASTDTQYF. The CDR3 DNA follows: TGCAGTGCTCCGGACGGTGCTAGCACAGATACGCAGTATTTT.

The CDR3 loop is CASSRGTGVNNEQFF. In DNA, the CDR3 is TGTGCCAGCAGTCGCGGGACAGGGGTAAACAATGAGCAGTTCTTC. This chain links TRBV6-1 with TRBJ2-1; 10 bases fit TRBD1. V trimming: 5 bases; J trimming: 5 bases; junction bases outside the gene matches: 6. The CDR3 loop spans 15 amino acids. Looked up from germline, CDR1 is MNHNS and CDR2 is SASEGT.

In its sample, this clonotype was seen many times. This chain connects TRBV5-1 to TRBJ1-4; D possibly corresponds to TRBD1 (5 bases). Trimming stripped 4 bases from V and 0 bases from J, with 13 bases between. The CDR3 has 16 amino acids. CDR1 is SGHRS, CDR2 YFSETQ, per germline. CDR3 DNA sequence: TGCGCCAGCAGCACGACAGAGGATCCAACTAATGAAAAACTGTTTTTT. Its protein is CASSTTEDPTNEKLFF.

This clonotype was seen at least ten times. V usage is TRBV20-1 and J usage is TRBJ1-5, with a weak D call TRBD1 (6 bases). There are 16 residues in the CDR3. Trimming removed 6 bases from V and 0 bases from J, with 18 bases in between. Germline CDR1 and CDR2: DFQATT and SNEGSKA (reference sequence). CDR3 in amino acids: CSALTRGADSNQPQHF. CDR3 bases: TGCAGTGCCCTAACCAGGGGCGCGGATAGCAATCAGCCCCAGCATTTT.

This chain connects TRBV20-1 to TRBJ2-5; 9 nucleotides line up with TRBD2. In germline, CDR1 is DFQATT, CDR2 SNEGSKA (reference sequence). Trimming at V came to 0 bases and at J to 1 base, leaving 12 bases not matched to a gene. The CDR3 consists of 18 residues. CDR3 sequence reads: CSARDSASSGALQETQYF. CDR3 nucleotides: TGCAGTGCTAGAGATTCAGCGTCTAGCGGGGCCCTCCAAGAGACCCAGTACTTC.